The 27 T cell receptor beta chains given below trace back to one sample, sequenced in a study of metastatic and nonmetastatic thyroid tumors. TCRdb reprocessed the PCR reads via MiXCR. The sample gives 60,000 or so clones, about 4% of which show up once; 20% to 25% is in the top ten. Every patient underwent thyroid surgery untreated. Sequences were obtained from blood. The source is a female donor with papillary thyroid cancer or a benign thyroid nodule (not recorded which). Some clones in this sample may be carry-over from other donors' samples.

The chain is built from TRBV27 and TRBJ2-7, with D perhaps being TRBD1 or TRBD2 (5 bases each). The ends were cut back, 5 bases at V and 2 bases at J, with 13 bases in the middle. Germline values: CDR1 MNHEY, CDR2 SMNVEV (reference sequence). This CDR3 is 14 amino acids long. CDR3 in DNA: TGTGCCAGCAGTACGGGACGACACACCTACGAGCAGTACTTC. Translated, it gives CASSTGRHTYEQYF.

At least ten counts were recorded for this clone. The chain employs TRBV4-2 and TRBJ2-1; unclear D gene. V was shortened by 0 bases and J by 0 bases, with 21 bases between the two germline ends. CDR1 is LGHNA, CDR2 YNFKEQ, per germline. The CDR3 covers 20 residues. The CDR3 loop reads CASSQEGIRPAIGSYNEQFF. The CDR3 nucleotides read TGTGCCAGCAGCCAAGAGGGGATCAGGCCCGCTATCGGCTCCTACAATGAGCAGTTCTTC.

In its sample, this clone was seen a few times. The chain is built from TRBV5-1 and TRBJ2-5, with TRBD2 matching 8 bases. J gave up 2 bases and V 1 base, and 10 bases lay outside the gene matches. Germline V gene data show CDR1 as SGHRS and CDR2 as YFSETQ. There are 17 residues in the CDR3. DNA for the CDR3: TGCGCCAGCAGCTTGCCGGTTAGCGGGACCTTTCAAGAGACCCAGTACTTC. Translating gives CASSLPVSGTFQETQYF.

This clone was counted at least ten times. This sample includes further DNA sequences coding for the same CDR3. The chain employs TRBV20-1 and TRBJ2-1; 10 positions agree with TRBD2. The V segment lost 5 bases and the J segment 4 bases; nucleotides outside the gene matches: 5. The CDR3 consists of 14 residues. Per the germline V gene, CDR1 is DFQATT and CDR2 is SNEGSKA (reference sequence). The CDR3 nucleotides read TGCAGTGCTGCCCCGGGACTAGCGTACAATGAGCAGTTCTTC. It is translated as CSAAPGLAYNEQFF.

This clone appeared a few times. The V call is TRBV19, the J call TRBJ1-6, with D hard to call. V shed 2 bases and J shed 7 bases, with 12 bases lying between them. The CDR3 sequence is 15 residues long. The germline gives CDR1 LNHDA, CDR2 SQIVND (reference sequence). As DNA, the CDR3 is TGTGCCAGTAGTATACAAGCAGGCGTGAATTCACCCCTCCACTTT. It yields the protein CASSIQAGVNSPLHF.

There are many counts of this clone. It may be a read error: a sequence one base away is much more abundant. The same CDR3 can be traced to other DNA sequences in this sample. The V gene is TRBV20-1, the J gene TRBJ2-1, with TRBD2 identical over 11 bases. Germline values: CDR1 DFQATT, CDR2 SNEGSKA (reference sequence). This CDR3 region has 16 residues. CDR3 sequence (DNA): TGCAGCGCTAGAGATACTAGCGGGAGTATCTACAATGAGCAGTTCTTC. It encodes CSARDTSGSIYNEQFF.

This clone was seen repeatedly, ten times or more. The chain carries TRBV27 and TRBJ1-2; D is perhaps TRBD1 (6 bases). The CDR3 contains 13 residues. Germline V gene lookup returns CDR1 MNHEY and CDR2 SMNVEV (reference sequence). V was trimmed by 5 bases and J by 2 bases, leaving 9 bases between them. The CDR3 nucleotides read TGTGCCAGCAGTCCCACAGGGAACTATGGCTACACCTTC. Residues: CASSPTGNYGYTF.

This clone was picked up many times. V is TRBV6-1 and J is TRBJ2-3; D gene uncertain. CDR1 MNHNS and CDR2 SASEGT come from the germline V gene. V was shortened by 5 bases and J by 2 bases, with 17 bases between the two germline ends. This CDR3 has 16 amino acids. This chain's CDR3 is CASSYLPVKVTDTQYF. The CDR3 nucleotides are TGTGCCAGCAGTTACCTGCCTGTGAAGGTCACAGATACGCAGTATTTT.

There are many counts of this clone. The V and J genes are TRBV4-1 and TRBJ2-2; the D gene is possibly TRBD1 (5 bases). CDR1 and CDR2 (germline): MGHRA, YSYEKL. The CDR3 is made up of 14 amino acids. The germline V and J ends were trimmed by 0 bases and 6 bases, with 8 bases remaining between them. CDR3 amino acids: CASSQDGAAGELFF. The CDR3 nucleotides read TGCGCCAGCAGCCAAGATGGGGCGGCCGGGGAGCTGTTTTTT.

This clone has ten or more counts. The chain carries TRBV11-2 and TRBJ2-3, with 8 bases fitting TRBD2. The CDR3 is 16 residues long. Germline V lookup: CDR1 SGHAT, CDR2 FQNNGV. V was pared by 5 bases and J by 6 bases, with 13 bases of the junction left unmatched. DNA for the CDR3: TGTGCCAGCAGCCAACTCGGCGGGAGGCAGGGGGATACGCAGTATTTT. It translates to CASSQLGGRQGDTQYF.

This clone turned up a few times. The DNA of the CDR3 is TGTGCTAGTGGTCCGGGACAGGGAGGGAATGGCTACACCTTC. Its translation: CASGPGQGGNGYTF. V is TRBV12-5 and J is TRBJ1-2, with 9 bases fitting TRBD1. This CDR3 comprises 14 residues. Germline CDR1 LGHNT, CDR2 FRNRAP. The V segment lost 5 bases and the J segment 6 bases; nucleotides outside the gene matches: 7.

Comment on this clone: A much more abundant neighbour one base away suggests this may be a read error. V is TRBV20-1 and J is TRBJ2-7; TRBD2 aligns across 10 bases. This CDR3 comprises 14 residues. The junction had 14 bases not matched to a gene; V was cut back by 8 bases and J by 7 bases. The germline CDR1 and CDR2 sequences are DFQATT and SNEGSKA (reference sequence). CDR3 sequence reads: CSSLSGRVWVEQYF. The CDR3 region has the DNA TGCAGTTCATTAAGCGGGAGGGTTTGGGTGGAGCAGTACTTC.

As for this clone: This likely comes from a read error, as the CDR3 has no conserved phenylalanine or tryptophan at its end. The chain has TRBV12-3 or TRBV12-4 and TRBJ2-7; D is unresolved. This CDR3 spans 14 amino acids. Deletions cut 7 bases from V and 2 bases from J, with 15 bases between. CDR3 in amino acids: CASTPPGRAYEQYL. CDR3 nucleotides: TGTGCCAGCACCCCGCCAGGACGCGCCTACGAGCAGTACTTA.

The sample holds many counts of this clone. The chain uses TRBV12-3 or TRBV12-4 and TRBJ1-1, with TRBD1 identical over 9 bases. J lost 0 bases, V lost 6 bases, and 5 bases had no gene match. The CDR3 totals 15 residues. The CDR3 sequence: CASRGDRAMNTEAFF. CDR3 nucleotides: TGTGCCAGCAGGGGGGACAGGGCCATGAACACTGAAGCTTTCTTT.

This clone occurred a few times. The junction departs from germline at one end; a sequencing error may be responsible. This chain joins TRBV12-3 or TRBV12-4 and TRBJ1-2, with a possible D match to TRBD1 (6 bases). The CDR3 runs to 16 residues. The CDR3 loop is CVSSPTYVRGRFGYTF. The CDR3 region has the DNA TGTGTCAGCAGTCCGACCTATGTCAGGGGTAGGTTTGGCTACACCTTC.

The genes are TRBV18 and TRBJ1-1, with D possibly TRBD1 on 6 matching bases. This CDR3 is 15 amino acids long. Per germline, CDR1 KGHSH and CDR2 LQKENI. V lost 0 bases to trimming and J lost 11 bases, with 19 bases between them. CDR3 amino acids: CASSPPVGGLDWAFF. The CDR3 DNA reads as TGTGCCAGCTCACCACCGGTGGGGGGCTTGGATTGGGCTTTCTTT.

This clone came up many times. The rearrangement links TRBV29-1 to TRBJ2-7; no reliable D call. CDR3 length: 12 residues. Between the trimmed V and J ends, which lost 7 bases and 6 bases, there was a span of 16 bases. Germline CDR1 and CDR2: SQVTM and ANQGSEA. CDR3 in DNA: TGCAGCGCCCCCGGGCCCCGCGGCGAGCAGTACTTC. It codes for CSAPGPRGEQYF.

This clone was observed many times. V gene TRBV20-1 combines with J gene TRBJ2-2; D remains unclear. Deletions cut 0 bases from V and 2 bases from J, with 13 bases between. Germline CDR1 is DFQATT and CDR2 is SNEGSKA (reference sequence). There are 16 residues in the CDR3. The CDR3: CSARDLSRPNTGELFF. The CDR3 DNA reads as TGCAGTGCTAGAGATCTTTCGCGACCCAACACCGGGGAGCTGTTTTTT.

The sample holds many counts of this clone. V usage is TRBV30 and J usage is TRBJ2-3, with TRBD2 identical over 14 bases. This CDR3 spans 16 amino acids. Germline V gives CDR1 GTSNPN, CDR2 SVGIG (reference sequence). J was trimmed by 5 bases and V by 2 bases; bases with no gene match: 6. The CDR3 loop is CAWSRTSGRRGDTQYF. The CDR3 region has the DNA TGTGCCTGGAGTCGGACTAGCGGGAGGCGAGGAGATACGCAGTATTTT.

This clone was counted many times. This chain uses TRBV2 with TRBJ2-1; 7 bases align to TRBD2. The ends lost 6 bases at V and 7 bases at J; junction bases unmatched: 0. CDR1 and CDR2 (germline): SNHLY, FYNNEI. The CDR3 covers 11 residues. The CDR3 sequence is CASRGGNEQFF. For the CDR3, the DNA is TGTGCCAGCAGGGGAGGGAATGAGCAGTTCTTC.

J is TRBJ1-6 and V is TRBV20-1; D gene uncertain. Germline assignment: CDR1 DFQATT and CDR2 SNEGSKA (reference sequence). The CDR3 runs to 16 residues. The V gene lost 3 bases and the J gene lost 7 bases, with 19 bases spanning the gap. In nucleotides, the CDR3 is TGCAGTGCTAGTAGGTTTGGAGACCCTGAGAATTCACCCCTCCACTTT. As protein: CSASRFGDPENSPLHF.

In regard to this clone: A much larger clone differs by one base, so this may be a read error. The chain joins TRBV11-3 to TRBJ2-3; 7 bases match TRBD2. The V gene's germline CDR1 is SGHNT and CDR2 YENEEA. J lost 3 bases, V lost 1 base, and 4 bases had no gene match. The length of the CDR3 is 15 residues. Here the CDR3 DNA reads TGTGCCAGCAGCTTAGGGGCTAGCGGTACAGATACGCAGTATTTT. Its protein is CASSLGASGTDTQYF.

Ten or more counts support this clone. The rearrangement joins TRBV11-3 to TRBJ2-1, with D possibly TRBD1 on 6 matching bases. This CDR3 contains 14 residues. Trimming shortened V by 2 bases and J by 4 bases, and 9 bases separated the two germline ends. Per germline, CDR1 SGHNT and CDR2 YENEEA. The CDR3 nucleotides read TGTGCCAGCAGCTTAATAGGGGGTTACAATGAGCAGTTCTTC. Its translation: CASSLIGGYNEQFF.

This clone was counted ten times or more. The chain combines TRBV28 with TRBJ1-3; D remains ambiguous. There are 15 residues in the CDR3. V was trimmed by 3 bases and J by 0 bases, leaving 9 bases between them. Germline V gives CDR1 MDHEN, CDR2 SYDVKM. DNA of the CDR3: TGTGCCAGCAGTTTCCCCTCAAGCTCTGGAAACACCATATATTTT. Translating it yields CASSFPSSSGNTIYF.

This clone was counted ten times or more. The chain uses TRBV6-4 and TRBJ2-3; 7 bases agree with TRBD1. The ends lost 2 bases at V and 2 bases at J; junction bases unmatched: 1. Germline CDR1 and CDR2: MRHNA and SNTAGT. The CDR3 is 14 residues long. The CDR3 is CASSDDRDTDTQYF. The CDR3 DNA follows: TGTGCCAGCAGTGACGACAGGGACACAGATACGCAGTATTTT.

This clone occurred many times. A single base separates this from a much larger clone, so it may be a read error. The CDR3 DNA sequence: TGTGCCAGCAGTTACTTATCACCCAACGAGGAGCAGTTCTTC. This gives the protein CASSYLSPNEEQFF. The V gene is TRBV6-5, the J gene TRBJ2-1; D is uncertain. Germline lookup yields CDR1 MNHEY and CDR2 SVGAGI. Trimming stripped 1 base from V and 10 bases from J, with 14 bases between. This CDR3 is 14 amino acids long.

This clone was counted a few times. Other DNA sequences within the sample encode an identical CDR3. The genes are TRBV18 and TRBJ2-5; D is possibly TRBD1 (5 bases). The germline V gene has CDR1 KGHSH and CDR2 LQKENI. The CDR3 totals 13 residues. The V gene lost 2 bases and the J gene lost 3 bases, with 7 bases spanning the gap. The CDR3 protein is CASSPSREETQYF. In DNA form, the CDR3 reads TGTGCCAGCTCACCATCCAGGGAAGAGACCCAGTACTTC.